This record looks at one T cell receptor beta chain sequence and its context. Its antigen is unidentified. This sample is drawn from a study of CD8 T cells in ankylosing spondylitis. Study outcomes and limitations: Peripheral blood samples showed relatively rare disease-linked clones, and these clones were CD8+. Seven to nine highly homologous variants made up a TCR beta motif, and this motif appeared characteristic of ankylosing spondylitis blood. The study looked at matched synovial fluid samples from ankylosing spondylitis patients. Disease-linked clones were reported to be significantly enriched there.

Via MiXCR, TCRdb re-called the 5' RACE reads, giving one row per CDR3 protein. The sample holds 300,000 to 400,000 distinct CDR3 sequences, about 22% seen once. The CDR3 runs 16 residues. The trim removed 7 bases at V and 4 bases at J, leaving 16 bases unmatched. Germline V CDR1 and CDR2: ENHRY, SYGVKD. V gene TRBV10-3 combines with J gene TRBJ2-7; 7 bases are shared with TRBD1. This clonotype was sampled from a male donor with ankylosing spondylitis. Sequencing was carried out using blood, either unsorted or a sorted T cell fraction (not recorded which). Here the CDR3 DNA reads TGTGCCATCACCGCCCGACAGGGCCAGCTTATTTACGAGCAGTACTTC. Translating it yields CAITARQGQLIYEQYF.